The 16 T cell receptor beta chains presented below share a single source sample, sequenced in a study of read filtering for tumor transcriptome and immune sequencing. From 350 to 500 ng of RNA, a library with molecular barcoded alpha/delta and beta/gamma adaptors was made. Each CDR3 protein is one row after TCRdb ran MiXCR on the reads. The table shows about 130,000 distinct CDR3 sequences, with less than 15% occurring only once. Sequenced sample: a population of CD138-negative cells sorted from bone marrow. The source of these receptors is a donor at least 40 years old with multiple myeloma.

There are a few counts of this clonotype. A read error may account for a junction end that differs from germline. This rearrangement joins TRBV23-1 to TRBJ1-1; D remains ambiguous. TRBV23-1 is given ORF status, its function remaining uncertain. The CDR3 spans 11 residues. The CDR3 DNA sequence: TGCGCCAGCAGTCTCCGGACCCCTCTCCGATTT. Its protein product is CASSLRTPLRF.

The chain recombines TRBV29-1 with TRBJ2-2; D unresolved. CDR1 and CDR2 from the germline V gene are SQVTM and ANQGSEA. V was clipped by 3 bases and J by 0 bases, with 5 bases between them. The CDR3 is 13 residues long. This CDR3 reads CSVELANTGELFF. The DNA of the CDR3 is TGCAGCGTTGAGCTAGCGAACACCGGGGAGCTGTTTTTT.

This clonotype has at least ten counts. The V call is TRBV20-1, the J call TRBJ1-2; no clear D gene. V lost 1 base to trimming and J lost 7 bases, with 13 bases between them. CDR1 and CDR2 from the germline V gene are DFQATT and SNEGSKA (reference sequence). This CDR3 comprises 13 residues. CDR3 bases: TGCAGTGCTAGAGCCGAGTGGGGAGTTGGCTACACCTTC. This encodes CSARAEWGVGYTF.

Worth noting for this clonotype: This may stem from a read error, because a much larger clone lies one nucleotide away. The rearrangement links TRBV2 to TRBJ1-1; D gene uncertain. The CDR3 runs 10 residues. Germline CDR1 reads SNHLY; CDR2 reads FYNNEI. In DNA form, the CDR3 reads TGTACCAGCAGTTGGGCTGAAGCTTTCTTT. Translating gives CTSSWAEAFF.

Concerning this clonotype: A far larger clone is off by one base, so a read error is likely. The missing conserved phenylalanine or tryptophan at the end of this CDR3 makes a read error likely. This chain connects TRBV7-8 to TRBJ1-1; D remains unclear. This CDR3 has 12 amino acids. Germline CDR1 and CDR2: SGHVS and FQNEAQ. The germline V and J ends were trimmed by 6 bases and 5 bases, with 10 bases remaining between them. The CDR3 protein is CASSFSSTEAFI. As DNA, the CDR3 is TGTGCCAGCAGTTTTAGTAGTACTGAAGCTTTCATT.

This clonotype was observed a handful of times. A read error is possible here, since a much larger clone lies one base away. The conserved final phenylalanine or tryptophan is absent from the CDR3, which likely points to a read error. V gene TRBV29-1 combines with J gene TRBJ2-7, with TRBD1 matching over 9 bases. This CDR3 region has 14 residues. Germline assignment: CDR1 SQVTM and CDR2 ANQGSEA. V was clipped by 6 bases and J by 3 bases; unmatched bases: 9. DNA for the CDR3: TGCAGCGTCGCCGGGACAGGGAGGGACTACGAGCAGTACCTC. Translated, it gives CSVAGTGRDYEQYL.

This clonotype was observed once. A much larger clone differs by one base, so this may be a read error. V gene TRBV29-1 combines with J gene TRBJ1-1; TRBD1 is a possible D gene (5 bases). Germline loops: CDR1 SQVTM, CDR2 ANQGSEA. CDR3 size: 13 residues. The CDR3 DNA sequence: TGCAGCGTTCGGAGACAGACGAACACTGGAGCTTTCTTT. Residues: CSVRRQTNTGAFF.

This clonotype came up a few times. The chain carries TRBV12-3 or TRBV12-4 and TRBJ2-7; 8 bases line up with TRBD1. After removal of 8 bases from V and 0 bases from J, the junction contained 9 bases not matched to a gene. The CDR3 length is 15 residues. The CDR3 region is CASASPDRASYEQYF. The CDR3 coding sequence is TGTGCCAGCGCCTCCCCGGACAGGGCCTCCTACGAGCAGTACTTC.

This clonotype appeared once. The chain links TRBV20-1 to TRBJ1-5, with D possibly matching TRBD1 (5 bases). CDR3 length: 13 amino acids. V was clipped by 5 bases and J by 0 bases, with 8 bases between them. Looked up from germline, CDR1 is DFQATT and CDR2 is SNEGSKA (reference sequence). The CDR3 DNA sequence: TGCAGTGCTCAGGGTTATAGCAATCAGCCCCAGCATTTT. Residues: CSAQGYSNQPQHF.

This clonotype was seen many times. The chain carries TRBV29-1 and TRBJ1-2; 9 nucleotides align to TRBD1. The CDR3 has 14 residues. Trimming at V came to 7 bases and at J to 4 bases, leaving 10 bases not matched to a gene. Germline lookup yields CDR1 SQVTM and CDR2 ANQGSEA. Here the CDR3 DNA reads TGCAGCGCGGCAACTGGACAGGGGACCTATGGCTACACCTTC. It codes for CSAATGQGTYGYTF.

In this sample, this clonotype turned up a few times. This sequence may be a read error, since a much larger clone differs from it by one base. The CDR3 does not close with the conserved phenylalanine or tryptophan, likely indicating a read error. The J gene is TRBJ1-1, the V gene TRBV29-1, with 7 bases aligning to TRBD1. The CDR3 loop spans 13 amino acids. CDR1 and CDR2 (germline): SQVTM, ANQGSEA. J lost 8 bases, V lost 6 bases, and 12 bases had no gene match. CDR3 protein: CSVGRQGMLEAFL. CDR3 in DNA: TGCAGCGTGGGCAGACAGGGTATGTTAGAAGCTTTCCTT.

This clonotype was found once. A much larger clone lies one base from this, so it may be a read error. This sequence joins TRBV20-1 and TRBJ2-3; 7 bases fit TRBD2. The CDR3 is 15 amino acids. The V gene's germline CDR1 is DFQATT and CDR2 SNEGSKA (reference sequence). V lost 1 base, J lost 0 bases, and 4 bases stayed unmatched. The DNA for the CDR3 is TGCAGTGCTAGAGTTCAAGCGGGAAGCACAGATACGCAGTATTTT. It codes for CSARVQAGSTDTQYF.

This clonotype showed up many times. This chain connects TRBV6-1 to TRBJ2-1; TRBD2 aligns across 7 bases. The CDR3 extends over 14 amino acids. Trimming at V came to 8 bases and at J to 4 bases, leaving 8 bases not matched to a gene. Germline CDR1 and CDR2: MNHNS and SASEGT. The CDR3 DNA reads TGTGCCAGCGGAAAGCTAGCGGAATACAATGAGCAGTTCTTC. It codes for CASGKLAEYNEQFF.

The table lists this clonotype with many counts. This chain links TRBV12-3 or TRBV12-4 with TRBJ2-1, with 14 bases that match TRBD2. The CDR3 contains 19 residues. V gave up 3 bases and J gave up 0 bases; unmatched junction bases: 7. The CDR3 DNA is TGTGCCAGCAGTTTCCGGACTAGCGGGAGGCCAAGCTCCTACAATGAGCAGTTCTTC. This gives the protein CASSFRTSGRPSSYNEQFF.

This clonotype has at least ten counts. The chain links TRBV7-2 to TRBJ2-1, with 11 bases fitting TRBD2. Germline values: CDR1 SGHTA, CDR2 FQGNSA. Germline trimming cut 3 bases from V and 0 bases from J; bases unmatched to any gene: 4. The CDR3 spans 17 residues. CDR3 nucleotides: TGTGCCAGCAGCTTCGGTAGCGGGAGGGCCTCCTACAATGAGCAGTTCTTC. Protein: CASSFGSGRASYNEQFF.

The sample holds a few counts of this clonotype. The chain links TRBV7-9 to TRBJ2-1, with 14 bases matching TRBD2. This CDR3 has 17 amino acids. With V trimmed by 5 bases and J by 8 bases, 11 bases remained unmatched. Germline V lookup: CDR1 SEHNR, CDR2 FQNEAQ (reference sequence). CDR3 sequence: CASSAGTSGSPGDEQFF. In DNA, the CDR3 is TGTGCCAGCAGCGCCGGGACTAGCGGGAGTCCCGGGGATGAGCAGTTCTTC.